The 32 T cell receptor beta chains below were found in one sample sequenced in a study of T cells in Graves' hyperthyroidism and ophthalmopathy. Amplified TCR beta CDR3 regions derived from RNA transcripts. An initial round of RT-PCR targeting the TCR CDR3 relied on the HTBI primer set. TCRdb re-derived calls from the multiplex PCR reads in MiXCR, one entry per CDR3 protein. The data show approximately 600,000 distinct CDR3 sequences, around 21% seen once. The sequenced sample consisted of blood. The receptor set was obtained from a man aged 25-40 years with Graves' ophthalmopathy.

This clonotype was found a few times. This rearrangement joins TRBV7-9 to TRBJ2-2; 10 bases align to TRBD2. V trimming: 8 bases; J trimming: 0 bases; junction bases outside the gene matches: 21. Looked up from germline, CDR1 is SEHNR and CDR2 is FQNEAQ (reference sequence). The CDR3 has 21 amino acids. CDR3 DNA sequence: TGTGCCAGCCCCATAATAACACGGACTAGCGGAGGACCCGCGAACACCGGGGAGCTGTTTTTT. It translates to CASPIITRTSGGPANTGELFF.

Details on this clonotype: A clone one base away is much larger, so this may be a read error. This chain connects TRBV6-5 to TRBJ1-1; D is possibly TRBD1 (6 bases). V was clipped by 2 bases and J by 0 bases, with 7 bases between them. This CDR3 contains 14 residues. Per germline, CDR1 MNHEY and CDR2 SVGAGI. The chain's CDR3 is CASSYDRMNTEAFF. The CDR3 bases are TGTGCCAGCAGTTACGACAGGATGAACACTGAAGCTTTCTTT.

V gene TRBV12-3 or TRBV12-4 combines with J gene TRBJ1-5; perhaps TRBD1 as D (6 bases). With 1 base removed from V and 7 bases from J, the gap between germline ends came to 11 bases. The CDR3 contains 14 residues. The CDR3 is CASSLGGREQPQHF. The CDR3 region has the DNA TGTGCCAGCAGTTTAGGGGGGCGGGAGCAGCCCCAGCATTTT.

Ten or more counts support this clonotype. The chain combines TRBV20-1 with TRBJ2-7; no clear D gene. V gave up 5 bases and J gave up 6 bases, with 14 bases separating them. In germline, CDR1 is DFQATT, CDR2 SNEGSKA (reference sequence). The CDR3 length is 12 residues. CDR3 region: CSAAADLPEQYF. The CDR3, as DNA: TGCAGTGCTGCCGCAGATCTCCCCGAGCAGTACTTC.

The table lists this clonotype with a few counts. The gene calls are TRBV6-5 and TRBJ2-5; D is possibly TRBD2 (5 bases). Germline CDR1 and CDR2: MNHEY and SVGAGI. The CDR3 extends over 17 amino acids. The V gene lost 0 bases and the J gene lost 4 bases, with 18 bases spanning the gap. DNA of the CDR3: TGTGCCAGCAGTTACTCGAGTTCCCCGGGGAGAATAGAGACCCAGTACTTC. Translation: CASSYSSSPGRIETQYF.

This clonotype was observed a single time. The chain is built from TRBV27 and TRBJ2-7, with D perhaps matching TRBD2 (5 bases). From germline, CDR1 is MNHEY and CDR2 SMNVEV (reference sequence). V lost 4 bases and J 4 bases, leaving 20 bases between the germline ends. The CDR3 loop spans 16 amino acids. The CDR3 DNA is TGTGCCAGCAGTTACCAATGGGGAGACGCCTTATACGAGCAGTACTTC. As protein: CASSYQWGDALYEQYF.

This clonotype has a count of ten or more. This chain connects TRBV11-2 to TRBJ1-2, with D possibly being TRBD1 (5 bases). Trimming removed 0 bases from V and 6 bases from J, with 11 bases in between. Per the germline V gene, CDR1 is SGHAT and CDR2 is FQNNGV. The CDR3 length is 14 residues. CDR3 region: CASSLDPGKDGYTF. The CDR3 DNA reads as TGTGCCAGCAGCTTAGATCCAGGGAAGGATGGCTACACCTTC.

The rearrangement uses TRBV24-1 and TRBJ2-1, with 10 positions matching TRBD2. Germline V CDR1 and CDR2: KGHDR, SFDVKD. Losses at the gene ends were 4 bases for V and 4 bases for J; bases not matched to a gene: 6. This CDR3 spans 16 amino acids. The CDR3 reads CATSDSGTSAYNEQFF. DNA of the CDR3: TGTGCCACCAGTGACTCCGGGACTAGCGCTTACAATGAGCAGTTCTTC.

In this sample, this clonotype turned up a few times. This sequence joins TRBV4-1 and TRBJ1-1; unclear D gene. V lost 1 base and J lost 0, with 15 bases in between. CDR3 length: 17 amino acids. Germline V gene sequence: CDR1 MGHRA, CDR2 YSYEKL. This chain's CDR3 is CASSQGRGRKMNTEAFF. The CDR3 DNA sequence: TGCGCCAGCAGCCAAGGAAGAGGACGGAAAATGAACACTGAAGCTTTCTTT.

This clonotype was recorded a few times. This sequence joins TRBV14 and TRBJ2-3; TRBD1 matches 7 bases. V lost 3 bases, J lost 4 bases, and 7 bases stayed unmatched. This CDR3 region has 15 residues. In germline, CDR1 is SGHDN, CDR2 FVKESK. As DNA, the CDR3 is TGTGCCAGCAGCCACGAGACAGGGAGCGCAGATACGCAGTATTTT. It codes for CASSHETGSADTQYF.

This clonotype has more than one count but fewer than ten. The genes are TRBV6-1 and TRBJ2-7; 9 bases align to TRBD1. The length of the CDR3 is 14 residues. V shed 7 bases and J 1 base; nucleotides not matched to a gene: 5. The germline CDR1 and CDR2 sequences are MNHNS and SASEGT. CDR3 sequence reads: CASKRTGDSYEQYF. The CDR3 nucleotides read TGTGCCAGCAAGCGGACAGGGGATTCCTACGAGCAGTACTTC.

This clonotype was detected only a few times. The V gene is TRBV29-1, the J gene TRBJ2-1; tentative D call: TRBD2 (6 bases). Trimming took 5 bases from V and 5 from J, leaving 19 bases between them. The length of the CDR3 is 15 residues. Looked up from germline, CDR1 is SQVTM and CDR2 is ANQGSEA. The CDR3 sequence: CSVWGVASVDNEQFF. CDR3 nucleotide sequence: TGCAGCGTTTGGGGGGTTGCTAGCGTGGACAATGAGCAGTTCTTC.

This clonotype appeared a few times. The chain carries TRBV3-1 and TRBJ2-1, with D hard to call. Germline V gives CDR1 LGHDT, CDR2 YNNKEL (reference sequence). Trimming removed 4 bases at V and 7 bases at J, with 11 bases between. The CDR3 is 13 amino acids. The CDR3 nucleotides read TGTGCCAGCAGCCGGCGACAAGGGAATGAGCAGTTCTTC. Translated, it gives CASSRRQGNEQFF.

This chain connects TRBV28 to TRBJ2-3; D may be TRBD1 (6 bases). Germline V gives CDR1 MDHEN, CDR2 SYDVKM. The CDR3 contains 14 residues. Trimming removed 7 bases from V and 1 base from J, with 12 bases in between. The CDR3 region has the DNA TGTGCCAGCAACGAACAGGGCCGCACAGATACGCAGTATTTT. It encodes CASNEQGRTDTQYF.

V and J are TRBV6-6 and TRBJ1-1; 7 bases agree with TRBD1. The germline V gene encodes CDR1 MNHNY and CDR2 SVGAGI (reference sequence). The CDR3 is made up of 15 amino acids. V lost 2 bases, J lost 3 bases, and 6 bases stayed unmatched. This CDR3 reads CASSYTRTGHTEAFF. CDR3 nucleotides: TGTGCCAGCAGTTACACCCGGACAGGTCACACTGAAGCTTTCTTT.

This clonotype was picked up one time. The chain recombines TRBV9 with TRBJ2-1; TRBD2 aligns across 8 bases. Germline loops: CDR1 SGDLS, CDR2 YYNGEE. The CDR3 is made up of 16 amino acids. V trimming: 0 bases; J trimming: 1 base; junction bases outside the gene matches: 3. This CDR3 reads CASSVGVAGSYNEQFF. The DNA for the CDR3 is TGTGCCAGCAGCGTAGGGGTAGCGGGGTCCTACAATGAGCAGTTCTTC.

V and J are TRBV28 and TRBJ2-7; 7 nucleotides align to TRBD1. The germline CDR1 and CDR2 sequences are MDHEN and SYDVKM. The length of the CDR3 is 15 residues. Trimming took 5 bases from V and 2 from J; bases not matched to a gene: 9. CDR3 sequence reads: CASSQTGATTYEQYF. In DNA form, the CDR3 reads TGTGCCAGCAGTCAAACAGGGGCTACAACCTACGAGCAGTACTTC.

In its sample, this clonotype was seen once. V gene TRBV19 combines with J gene TRBJ2-1; D call uncertain. Looked up from germline, CDR1 is LNHDA and CDR2 is SQIVND (reference sequence). The length of the CDR3 is 15 residues. Trimming took off 3 bases at V and 9 bases at J, with 18 bases between the two ends. The CDR3 bases are TGTGCCAGTAGTATGGCGGCAGGCCCTTCGGGTGAGCAGTTCTTC. It encodes CASSMAAGPSGEQFF.

This clonotype was seen repeatedly, ten times or more. The chain combines TRBV18 with TRBJ2-1; TRBD1 might be the D (6 bases). From germline, CDR1 is KGHSH and CDR2 LQKENI. Trimming pared 5 bases from V and 8 bases from J, leaving 13 bases between. The CDR3 totals 13 residues. DNA of the CDR3: TGTGCCAGCTCAAACGGACAGCTCGATGAGCAGTTCTTC. As protein: CASSNGQLDEQFF.

The chain couples TRBV6-1 to TRBJ2-3; 8 bases map to TRBD1. Per germline, CDR1 MNHNS and CDR2 SASEGT. The CDR3 sequence is 15 residues long. The DNA of the CDR3 is TGTGCAGCGGCCGGGACAGGCGCCAATACAGATACGCAGTATTTT. Its protein product is CAAAGTGANTDTQYF.

This clonotype was counted a few times. The chain links TRBV5-1 to TRBJ2-1; TRBD2 might be the D (5 bases). CDR1 and CDR2 (germline): SGHRS, YFSETQ. Between the trimmed V and J ends, which lost 4 bases and 5 bases, there was a span of 7 bases. This CDR3 contains 12 residues. CDR3 sequence (DNA): TGCGCCAGCAGCGGAGGTAACAATGAGCAGTTCTTC. It translates to CASSGGNNEQFF.

This clonotype has ten or more counts. This rearrangement joins TRBV28 to TRBJ2-5, with 13 bases that match TRBD2. The CDR3 loop spans 18 amino acids. Trimming at V came to 3 bases and at J to 2 bases, leaving 9 bases not matched to a gene. CDR1 is MDHEN, CDR2 SYDVKM, per germline. In DNA, the CDR3 is TGTGCCAGCAGTTTGACTAGCGGGAGGCCCTCCGTTCAAGAGACCCAGTACTTC. It specifies CASSLTSGRPSVQETQYF.

The rearrangement uses TRBV6-2 or TRBV6-3 and TRBJ2-7; no clear D. CDR1 and CDR2 from the germline V gene are MNHEY and SVGEGT. CDR3 length: 12 residues. Deletions cut 6 bases from V and 3 bases from J, with 9 bases between. The CDR3 DNA reads TGTGCCAGCAGAACAGAGGACTACGAGCAGTACTTC. Translation: CASRTEDYEQYF.

A few counts support this clonotype. This chain connects TRBV4-1 to TRBJ2-3; D may be TRBD2 (6 bases). The V and J ends lost 4 bases and 5 bases respectively, with 13 bases between them. Looked up from germline, CDR1 is MGHRA and CDR2 is YSYEKL. The CDR3 has 14 residues. The CDR3 nucleotides read TGCGCCAGCAGCCCTAGAAGGGGAGGAGATACGCAGTATTTT. It yields the protein CASSPRRGGDTQYF.

This clonotype was observed a few times. This sequence joins TRBV19 and TRBJ2-7, with 8 bases identical to TRBD2. Germline CDR1 LNHDA, CDR2 SQIVND (reference sequence). This CDR3 is built from 15 residues. V shed 5 bases and J 4 bases; nucleotides not matched to a gene: 10. The CDR3 reads CASSPFGGAEYEQYF. The CDR3 DNA follows: TGTGCCAGTAGTCCCTTCGGGGGGGCTGAATACGAGCAGTACTTC.

In its sample, this clonotype was seen a few times. J is TRBJ1-1 and V is TRBV3-1; perhaps TRBD1 as D (5 bases). CDR3 length equals 13 residues. The germline V and J ends were trimmed by 4 bases and 6 bases, with 12 bases remaining between them. Germline CDR1 is LGHDT and CDR2 is YNNKEL (reference sequence). In DNA, the CDR3 is TGTGCCAGCAGCCCCCCAGGGAGCGCTGAAGCTTTCTTT. Encoded protein: CASSPPGSAEAFF.

V gene TRBV10-3 combines with J gene TRBJ1-2; no clear D gene. Per germline, CDR1 ENHRY and CDR2 SYGVKD. The CDR3 has 12 residues. V lost 3 bases and J 1 base, leaving 3 bases between the germline ends. The CDR3 reads CAISEVNYGYTF. Here the CDR3 DNA reads TGTGCCATCAGTGAAGTTAACTATGGCTACACCTTC.

This clonotype came up many times. The germline gene is not matched at one end of the junction; a read error may be the cause. V usage is TRBV7-7 and J usage is TRBJ2-5, with 8 bases aligning to TRBD2. The germline V gene has CDR1 SSHAT and CDR2 FNYEAQ (reference sequence). This CDR3 comprises 17 residues. This CDR3 is CASSPGRASGSGETQYF. DNA for the CDR3: TGTGCTAGCAGCCCTGGCCGGGCTAGCGGGTCCGGGGAGACCCAGTACTTC.

This clonotype was counted between two and nine times. This rearrangement joins TRBV3-1 to TRBJ1-5; D is possibly TRBD1 (6 bases). V was clipped by 5 bases and J by 5 bases, with 19 bases between them. This CDR3 has 16 residues. The germline V gene encodes CDR1 LGHDT and CDR2 YNNKEL (reference sequence). The CDR3 DNA sequence: TGTGCCAGCAGCAGAGGGGGGATCTCGGCGGATCAGCCCCAGCATTTT. Residues: CASSRGGISADQPQHF.

This chain uses TRBV9 with TRBJ2-5, with D possibly matching TRBD2 (6 bases). The CDR3 is 16 amino acids. The V gene's germline CDR1 is SGDLS and CDR2 YYNGEE. Trimming removed 0 bases from V and 5 bases from J, with 17 bases in between. The CDR3 region is CASSVDPGLVGETQYF. As DNA, the CDR3 is TGTGCCAGCAGCGTAGATCCGGGACTTGTAGGTGAGACCCAGTACTTC.

V usage is TRBV5-1 and J usage is TRBJ2-1; possible D gene TRBD1, 6 bases. The germline gives CDR1 SGHRS, CDR2 YFSETQ. V was pared by 7 bases and J by 6 bases, with 20 bases between. The CDR3 runs 15 residues. The CDR3 reads CASQPNPTGPNEQFF. DNA of the CDR3: TGCGCCAGCCAACCCAACCCGACAGGTCCCAATGAGCAGTTCTTC. The variable domain in full, completed from reference TRBV5-1 and TRBJ2-1, reads KAGVTQTPRYLIKTRGQQVTLSCSPISGHRSVSWYQQTPGQGLQFLFEYFSETQRNKGNFPGRFSGRQFSNSRSEMNVSTLELGDSALYLCASQPNPTGPNEQFFGPGTRLTVL.

The rearrangement joins TRBV2 to TRBJ1-3, with TRBD1 matching 8 bases. J lost 7 bases, V lost 0 bases, and 8 bases had no gene match. Germline assignment: CDR1 SNHLY and CDR2 FYNNEI. The CDR3 has 16 residues. The CDR3 is CASSEAAGGFRNTIYF. The CDR3 coding sequence is TGTGCCAGCAGTGAAGCAGCAGGGGGCTTTAGGAACACCATATATTTT.